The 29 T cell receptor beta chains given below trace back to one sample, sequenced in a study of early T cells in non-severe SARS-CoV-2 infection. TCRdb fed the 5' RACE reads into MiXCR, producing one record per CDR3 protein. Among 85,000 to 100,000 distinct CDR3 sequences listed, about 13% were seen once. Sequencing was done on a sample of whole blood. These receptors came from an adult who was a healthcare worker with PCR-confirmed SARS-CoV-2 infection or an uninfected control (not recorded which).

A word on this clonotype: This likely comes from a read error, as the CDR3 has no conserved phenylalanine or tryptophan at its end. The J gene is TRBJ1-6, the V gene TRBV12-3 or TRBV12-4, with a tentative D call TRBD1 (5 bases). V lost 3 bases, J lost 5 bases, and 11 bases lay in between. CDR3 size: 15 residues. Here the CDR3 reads CASSLGGANNSPLHL. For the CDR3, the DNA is TGTGCCAGCAGTTTGGGTGGGGCGAATAATTCACCCCTCCACTTA.

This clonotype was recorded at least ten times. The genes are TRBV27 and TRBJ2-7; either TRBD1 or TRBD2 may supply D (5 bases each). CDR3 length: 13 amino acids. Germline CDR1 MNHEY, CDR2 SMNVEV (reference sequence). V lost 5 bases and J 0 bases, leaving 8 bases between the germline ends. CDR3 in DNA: TGTGCCAGCAGTCCCGGGGCCTCCTACGAGCAGTACTTC. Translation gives CASSPGASYEQYF.

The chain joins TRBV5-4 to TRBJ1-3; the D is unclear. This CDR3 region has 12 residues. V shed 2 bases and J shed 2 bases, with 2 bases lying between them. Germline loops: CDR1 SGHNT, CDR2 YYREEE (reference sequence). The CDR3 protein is CASSFPGNTIYF. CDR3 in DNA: TGTGCCAGCAGCTTCCCTGGAAACACCATATATTTT.

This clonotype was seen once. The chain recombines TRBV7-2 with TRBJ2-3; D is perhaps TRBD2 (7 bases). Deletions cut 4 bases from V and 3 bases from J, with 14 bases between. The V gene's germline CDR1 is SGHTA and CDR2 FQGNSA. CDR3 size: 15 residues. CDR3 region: CASSYGLGGTDTQYF. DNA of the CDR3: TGTGCCAGCAGCTATGGACTAGGGGGAACAGATACGCAGTATTTT.

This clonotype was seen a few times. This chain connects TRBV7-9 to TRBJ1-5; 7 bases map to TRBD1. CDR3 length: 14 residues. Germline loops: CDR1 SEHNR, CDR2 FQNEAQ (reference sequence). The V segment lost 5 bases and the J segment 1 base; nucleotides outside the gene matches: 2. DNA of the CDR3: TGTGCCAGCAGCCGGGACAGAAGCAATCAGCCCCAGCATTTT. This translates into CASSRDRSNQPQHF.

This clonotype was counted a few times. CDR3: CSVDGPGGVTEAFF. The CDR3 nucleotides read TGCAGCGTTGACGGGCCGGGTGGCGTCACTGAAGCTTTCTTT. This sequence joins TRBV29-1 and TRBJ1-1, with D hard to call. With 3 bases removed from V and 4 bases from J, the gap between germline ends came to 15 bases. The CDR3 has 14 residues. Per germline, CDR1 SQVTM and CDR2 ANQGSEA.

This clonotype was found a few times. CDR3: CASSPRFGQGPYEQYF. In nucleotides, the CDR3 is TGTGCCAGCTCACCACGGTTTGGTCAGGGCCCCTACGAGCAGTACTTC. The chain recombines TRBV18 with TRBJ2-7; possibly TRBD1 for D (5 bases). The CDR3 runs 16 residues. Germline-derived CDR1 and CDR2 are KGHSH and LQKENI. V shed 1 base and J shed 2 bases, with 15 bases lying between them. Full variable domain (missing parts from reference TRBV18 and TRBJ2-7): NAGVMQNPRHLVRRRGQEARLRCSPMKGHSHVYWYRQLPEEGLKFMVYLQKENIIDESGMPKERFSAEFPKEGPSILRIQQVVRGDSAAYFCASSPRFGQGPYEQYFGPGTRLTVT.

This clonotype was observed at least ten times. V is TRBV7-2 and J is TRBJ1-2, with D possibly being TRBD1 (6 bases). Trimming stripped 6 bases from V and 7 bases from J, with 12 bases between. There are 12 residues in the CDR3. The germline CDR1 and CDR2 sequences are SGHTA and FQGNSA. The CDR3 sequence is CASSPDRLGYTF. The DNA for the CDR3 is TGTGCCAGCAGTCCCGACAGGCTTGGCTACACCTTC.

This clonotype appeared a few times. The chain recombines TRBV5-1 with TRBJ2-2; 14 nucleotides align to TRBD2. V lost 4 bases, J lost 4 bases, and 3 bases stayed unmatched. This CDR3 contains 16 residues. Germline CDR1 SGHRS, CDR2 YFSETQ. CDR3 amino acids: CASSPGTSGGTGELFF. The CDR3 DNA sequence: TGCGCCAGCAGCCCCGGGACTAGCGGGGGCACCGGGGAGCTGTTTTTT.

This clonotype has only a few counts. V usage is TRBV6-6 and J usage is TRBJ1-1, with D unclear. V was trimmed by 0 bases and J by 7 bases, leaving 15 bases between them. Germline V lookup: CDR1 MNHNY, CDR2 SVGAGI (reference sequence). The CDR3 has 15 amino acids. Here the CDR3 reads CASSYSHPDWGEAFF. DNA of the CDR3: TGTGCCAGCAGTTACTCGCACCCAGATTGGGGTGAAGCTTTCTTT.

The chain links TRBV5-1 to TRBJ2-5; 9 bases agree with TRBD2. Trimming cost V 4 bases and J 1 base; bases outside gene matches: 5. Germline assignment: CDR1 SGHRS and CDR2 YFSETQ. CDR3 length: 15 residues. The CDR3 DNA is TGCGCCAGCAGCAATCTAGCGGGGTCCCAAGAGACCCAGTACTTC. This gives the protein CASSNLAGSQETQYF.

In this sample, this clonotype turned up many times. CDR3 amino acids: CASSEGGFNEKLFF. CDR3 in DNA: TGTGCCAGCAGCGAAGGGGGCTTCAATGAAAAACTGTTTTTT. V gene TRBV9 combines with J gene TRBJ1-4; 7 bases map to TRBD1. V lost 3 bases to trimming and J lost 5 bases; unmatched junction nucleotides: 4. The CDR3 has 14 amino acids. In germline, CDR1 is SGDLS, CDR2 YYNGEE.

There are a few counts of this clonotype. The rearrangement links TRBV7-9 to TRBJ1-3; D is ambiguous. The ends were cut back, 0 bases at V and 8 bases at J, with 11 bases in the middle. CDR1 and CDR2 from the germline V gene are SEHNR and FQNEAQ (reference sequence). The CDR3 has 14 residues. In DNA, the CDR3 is TGTGCCAGCAGCTTAGCGGAGCCCGGTTACACCATATATTTT. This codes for CASSLAEPGYTIYF.

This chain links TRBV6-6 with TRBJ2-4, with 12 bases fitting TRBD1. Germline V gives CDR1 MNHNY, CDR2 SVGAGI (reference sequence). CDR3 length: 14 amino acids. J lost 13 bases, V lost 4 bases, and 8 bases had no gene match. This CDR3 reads CASSLGQGARWQYF. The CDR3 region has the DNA TGTGCCAGCAGTTTGGGACAGGGGGCGCGTTGGCAGTACTTC.

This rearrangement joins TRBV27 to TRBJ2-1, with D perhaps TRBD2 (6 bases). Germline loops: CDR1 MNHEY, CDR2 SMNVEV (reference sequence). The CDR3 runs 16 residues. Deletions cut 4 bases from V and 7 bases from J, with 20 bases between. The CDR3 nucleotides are TGTGCCAGCAGTTCCACGACCACGACTAGATTAAATGAGCAGTTCTTC. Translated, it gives CASSSTTTTRLNEQFF.

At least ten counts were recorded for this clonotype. The DNA for the CDR3 is TGTGCCAGCAGCCCGGGGCAGCGAGTCCAGAACACCGGGGAGCTGTTTTTT. As protein: CASSPGQRVQNTGELFF. The rearrangement uses TRBV7-2 and TRBJ2-2; D possibly matches TRBD1 or TRBD2 (5 bases each). V was clipped by 5 bases and J by 1 base, with 17 bases between them. CDR1 SGHTA and CDR2 FQGNSA come from the germline V gene. This CDR3 has 17 residues.

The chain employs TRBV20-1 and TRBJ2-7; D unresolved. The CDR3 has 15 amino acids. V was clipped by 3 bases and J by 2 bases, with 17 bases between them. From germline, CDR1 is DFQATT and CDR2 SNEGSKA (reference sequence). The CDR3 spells CSASDRVFQTYEQYF. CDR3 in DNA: TGCAGTGCTAGTGACCGGGTCTTTCAAACCTACGAGCAGTACTTC.

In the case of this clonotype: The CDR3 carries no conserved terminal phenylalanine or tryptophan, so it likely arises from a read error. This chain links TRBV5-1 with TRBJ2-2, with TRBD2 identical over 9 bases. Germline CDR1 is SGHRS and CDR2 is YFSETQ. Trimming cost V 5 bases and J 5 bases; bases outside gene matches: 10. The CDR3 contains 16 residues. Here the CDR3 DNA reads TGCGCCAGCAGTTACGGCGGGGGGGCCGGGACCGGGGAGCTGTTTGTT. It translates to CASSYGGGAGTGELFV.

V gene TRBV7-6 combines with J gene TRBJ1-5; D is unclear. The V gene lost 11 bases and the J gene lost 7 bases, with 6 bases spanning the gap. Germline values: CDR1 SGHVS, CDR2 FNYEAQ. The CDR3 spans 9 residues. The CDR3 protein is CAHKQPQHF. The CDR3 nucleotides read TGTGCCCACAAACAGCCCCAGCATTTT.

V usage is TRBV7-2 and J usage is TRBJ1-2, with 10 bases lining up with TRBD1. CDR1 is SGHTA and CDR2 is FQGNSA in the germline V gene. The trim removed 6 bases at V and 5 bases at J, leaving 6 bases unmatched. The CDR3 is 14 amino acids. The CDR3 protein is CASSLRTGGYGYTF. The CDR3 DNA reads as TGTGCCAGCAGTTTACGGACAGGGGGGTATGGCTACACCTTC.

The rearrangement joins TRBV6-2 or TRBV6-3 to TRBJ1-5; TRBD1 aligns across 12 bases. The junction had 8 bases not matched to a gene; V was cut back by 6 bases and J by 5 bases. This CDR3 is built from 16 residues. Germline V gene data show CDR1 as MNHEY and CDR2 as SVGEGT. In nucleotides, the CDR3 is TGTGCCAGCAGCGCCGGGCGGGACAGGGGGCATCAGCCCCAGCATTTT. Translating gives CASSAGRDRGHQPQHF.

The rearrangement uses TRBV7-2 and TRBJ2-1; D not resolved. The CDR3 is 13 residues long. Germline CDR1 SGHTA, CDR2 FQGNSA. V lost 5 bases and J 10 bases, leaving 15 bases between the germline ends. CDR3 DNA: TGTGCCAGCAGCATACAACCTTTGGGGGAGCAGTTCTTC. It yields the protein CASSIQPLGEQFF.

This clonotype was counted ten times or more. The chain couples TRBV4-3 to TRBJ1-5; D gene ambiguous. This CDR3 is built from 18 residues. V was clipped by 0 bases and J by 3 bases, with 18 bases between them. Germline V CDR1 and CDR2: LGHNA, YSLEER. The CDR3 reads CASSQDASWQILNQPQHF. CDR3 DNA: TGCGCCAGCAGCCAAGATGCGTCGTGGCAGATACTCAATCAGCCCCAGCATTTT.

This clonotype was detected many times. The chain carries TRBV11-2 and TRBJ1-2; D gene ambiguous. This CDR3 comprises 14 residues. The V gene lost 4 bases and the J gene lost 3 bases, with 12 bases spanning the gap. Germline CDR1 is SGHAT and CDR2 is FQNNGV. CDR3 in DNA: TGTGCCAGCAGCTCGAGCTCGGGGTACTATGGCTACACCTTC. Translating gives CASSSSSGYYGYTF.

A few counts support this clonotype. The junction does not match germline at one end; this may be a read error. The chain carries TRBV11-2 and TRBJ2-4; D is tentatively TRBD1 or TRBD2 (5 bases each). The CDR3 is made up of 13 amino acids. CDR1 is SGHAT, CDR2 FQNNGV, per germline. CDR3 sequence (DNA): TGTGCCAGCAGCTTAACTTCATCGGGGACCCCGCACTTC. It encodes CASSLTSSGTPHF.

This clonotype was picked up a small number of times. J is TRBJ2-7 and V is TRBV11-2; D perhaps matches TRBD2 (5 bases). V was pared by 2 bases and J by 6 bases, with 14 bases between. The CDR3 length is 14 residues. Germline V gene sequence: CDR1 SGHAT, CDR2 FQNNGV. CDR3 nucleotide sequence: TGTGCCAGCAGCTTACTCCCGGGGTTGAGCGAGCAGTACTTC. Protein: CASSLLPGLSEQYF.

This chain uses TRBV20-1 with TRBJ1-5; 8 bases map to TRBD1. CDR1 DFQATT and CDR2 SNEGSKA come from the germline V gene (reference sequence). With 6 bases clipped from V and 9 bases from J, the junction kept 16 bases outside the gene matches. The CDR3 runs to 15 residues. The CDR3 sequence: CSASTGGWGLRPQHF. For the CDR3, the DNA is TGCAGTGCCAGTACAGGGGGATGGGGGTTGAGGCCCCAGCATTTT.

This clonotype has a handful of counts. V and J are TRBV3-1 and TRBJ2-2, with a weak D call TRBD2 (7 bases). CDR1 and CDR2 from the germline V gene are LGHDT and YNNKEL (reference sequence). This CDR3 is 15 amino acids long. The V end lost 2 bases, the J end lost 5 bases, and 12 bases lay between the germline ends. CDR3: CASSQRGAGTGELFF. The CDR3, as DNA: TGTGCCAGCAGCCAACGGGGGGCGGGTACCGGGGAGCTGTTTTTT.

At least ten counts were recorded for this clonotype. CDR3 nucleotide sequence: TGTGCCAGCAGTACCGAGACAGCTCTTTATGGCTACACCTTC. It codes for CASSTETALYGYTF. This rearrangement joins TRBV28 to TRBJ1-2; maybe TRBD1 (5 bases). The ends were cut back, 5 bases at V and 5 bases at J, with 15 bases in the middle. This CDR3 spans 14 amino acids. Looked up from germline, CDR1 is MDHEN and CDR2 is SYDVKM.